These T cell receptor beta chains were read from a single sample in a study of blood T cell repertoires in COVID-19. This table comes from immunoSEQ multiplex PCR, and its TCRdb copy is limited to in-frame clones, with some not included. The sample gives more than 140,000 clones, around 83% of which show up once; approximately 8.2% is in the top ten. Input material: peripheral blood. The source of these receptors is an older woman with acute or convalescent COVID-19. The CDR3 runs from the conserved cysteine through the conserved F or W. Each record gives: J gene, clone size, D gene, V gene, CDR3 DNA, CDR3 protein. D genes are given only for firm matches. Where a row states a size, it is once, few, many or the class of an expanded clone; other rows omit it.

>TRBJ1-1|NA|TRBD1|TRBV7-6
TGTGCCAGCAGCACTGGGACAGAGACGAACACTGAAGCTTTCTTT
CASSTGTETNTEAFF
>TRBJ2-7|NA|TRBD2|TRBV7-6
TGTGCCAGCAGCTTAGAACTAGCGGGGGGCAATTCATACGAGCAGTACTTC
CASSLELAGGNSYEQYF
>TRBJ2-1|NA|TRBD2|TRBV5-1
TGCGCCAGCCAACTAGCGGGGGCGAACAATGAGCAGTTCTTC
CASQLAGANNEQFF
>TRBJ1-1|once|NA|TRBV4-1
TGCGCCAGCAGCCGAGAATACGGGGTTGTGGAAGCTTTCTTT
CASSREYGVVEAFF
>TRBJ1-2|once|NA|TRBV30
TGTGCCTGGAGTGAACAGGGTCCAATGTTGGGCTTC
CAWSEQGPMLGF
>TRBJ2-7|NA|TRBD2|TRBV4-3
TGCGCCAGCAGCCGGGCTAGCGGGGGGACCTACGAGCAGTACTTC
CASSRASGGTYEQYF
>TRBJ2-1|NA|NA|TRBV5-1
TGCGCCAGCAGCTTAGGCGACAGTTACAATGAGCAGTTCTTC
CASSLGDSYNEQFF
>TRBJ1-2|NA|NA|TRBV7-8
TGTGCCAGCAGCTTAATGGCCCGACTAACCCCCCATGGCTACACCTTC
CASSLMARLTPHGYTF
>TRBJ1-4|NA|NA|TRBV7-9
TGTGCCAGCAGCCAGGGCTATGAAAAACTGTTTTTT
CASSQGYEKLFF
>TRBJ1-2|NA|NA|TRBV6-1
TGTGCCAGCAGTCCCGATGTAGGGACTTTATATGGCTACACCTTC
CASSPDVGTLYGYTF
>TRBJ2-5|NA|TRBD2|TRBV18
TGTGCCAGCAACACGGGGGGGGTCCAAGAGACCCAGTACTTC
CASNTGGVQETQYF
>TRBJ1-1|NA|NA|TRBV25-1
TGTGCCAGCAGTGAATCACCAGCGAAGAACACTGAAGCTTTCTTT
CASSESPAKNTEAFF
>TRBJ2-7|NA|NA|TRBV6-5
TGTGCCAGCACCTGGGACATCGCCTACGAGCAGTACTTC
CASTWDIAYEQYF
>TRBJ1-2|medium-sized|TRBD1|TRBV12-3/TRBV12-4
TGTGCCAGCAGCACAACAGGGGGTGGCTACACCTTC
CASSTTGGGYTF
>TRBJ1-1|NA|TRBD1|TRBV18
TGTGCCAGCTCACCTACGACAGGGGCCTTCGGGGTCGCTTTCTTT
CASSPTTGAFGVAFF
>TRBJ1-5|NA|TRBD1|TRBV19
TGTGCCACCACTACGGACAGGATTAATCAGCCCCAGCATTTT
CATTTDRINQPQHF
>TRBJ2-5|NA|NA|TRBV5-4
TGTGCCAGCAGCCCTGTGTCCCAAGAGACCCAGTACTTC
CASSPVSQETQYF
>TRBJ1-5|NA|NA|TRBV6-5
TGTGCCAGCAGGCGGTCAGTCAATCAGCCCCAGCATTTT
CASRRSVNQPQHF
>TRBJ2-5|NA|TRBD2|TRBV4-1
TGCGCCAGCAGCCCCGGGCTAGCGGGGGGCCAAGAGACCCAGTACTTC
CASSPGLAGGQETQYF
>TRBJ1-3|once|NA|TRBV11-2
TGTGCCAGCAGCTTAGGAGCCTCTGGAAACACCATATATTTT
CASSLGASGNTIYF
>TRBJ2-1|NA|TRBD1|TRBV7-6
TGTGCCAGCAGCCCGAGGGACAGCGCCTACAATGAGCAGTTCTTC
CASSPRDSAYNEQFF
>TRBJ1-1|NA|NA|TRBV6-5
TGTGCCAGCAGTTACCGGGGGGGCGAAGCTTTCTTT
CASSYRGGEAFF
>TRBJ2-2|NA|TRBD1|TRBV7-2
TGTGCCAGCAGGGATTGGACAGGGGACACCGGGGAGCTGTTTTTT
CASRDWTGDTGELFF
>TRBJ2-1|NA|NA|TRBV7-2
TGTGCCAGCAGCTTAGGGGGGCGCGAGAACAATGAGCAGTTCTTC
CASSLGGRENNEQFF
>TRBJ2-2|NA|NA|TRBV6-5
TGTGCCAGCAGTTACTCTAGGTCCGGGAGAACCGGGGAGCTGTTTTTT
CASSYSRSGRTGELFF
>TRBJ2-7|NA|TRBD1|TRBV7-8
TGTGCCAGCAGCCGGCCTGGACAGGGGGTTAACGAGCAGTACTTC
CASSRPGQGVNEQYF
>TRBJ2-2|NA|NA|TRBV19
TGTGCCAGTGCAGTTAACAAGAACACCGGGGAGCTGTTTTTT
CASAVNKNTGELFF
>TRBJ1-3|many|NA|TRBV5-1
TGCGCCAGCAGTCCGGGACAACTCGGAAACACCATATATTTT
CASSPGQLGNTIYF
>TRBJ2-5|NA|TRBD2|TRBV7-9
TGTGCCAGCAGCTTAGCGCTGCGGGGGGAAGAGACCCAGTACTTC
CASSLALRGEETQYF
>TRBJ2-1|NA|NA|TRBV7-6
TGTGCCAGCAGCTTAGCGGTCGGGGGTAGCTCCTACAATGAGCAGTTCTTC
CASSLAVGGSSYNEQFF
>TRBJ1-1|few|NA|TRBV7-9
TGTGCCAGCAATACTGACACTGAAGCTTTCTTT
CASNTDTEAFF
>TRBJ2-3|NA|TRBD2|TRBV9
TGTGCCAGCAGCGTAGGGTCCCGGCTAGCGGGGGGGGAGACCACAGATACGCAGTATTTT
CASSVGSRLAGGETTDTQYF
>TRBJ2-7|NA|NA|TRBV5-4
TGTGCCAGCAGCCCCACGACAGGCTTGGGCTCCTACGAGCAGTACTTC
CASSPTTGLGSYEQYF
>TRBJ2-2|NA|NA|TRBV10-1
TGCGCCAGCAGTGAGAGGGGATTCGCGAACACCGGGGAGCTGTTTTTT
CASSERGFANTGELFF
>TRBJ2-2|few|TRBD2|TRBV6-4
TGTGCCAGCAGTGACTCGAGCGGGGGGGCCACCGGGGAGCTGTTTTTT
CASSDSSGGATGELFF
>TRBJ2-7|NA|NA|TRBV12-3/TRBV12-4
TGTGCCAGCAGCCCCACGGGACATCACGAGCAGTACTTC
CASSPTGHHEQYF
>TRBJ2-7|NA|TRBD2|TRBV7-8
TGTGCCAGCAGCTTAATATCTAGCGGGGGGATCAGTTACGAGCAGTACTTC
CASSLISSGGISYEQYF
>TRBJ2-5|NA|NA|TRBV27
TGTGCCAGCAGTCAATACACGGGGTCACCTAAAGAGACCCAGTACTTC
CASSQYTGSPKETQYF
>TRBJ2-7|NA|NA|TRBV6-5
TGTGCCAGCGGAGGGCAGAGATACGAGCAGTACTTC
CASGGQRYEQYF
>TRBJ2-5|NA|TRBD2|TRBV11-2
TGTGCCAGCAGCTTAGATCTAGCGGAGGAGACCCAGTACTTC
CASSLDLAEETQYF
>TRBJ1-5|NA|NA|TRBV7-2
TGTGCCAGCAGCTTAGGGGGGCCAGGTCTCAATCAGCCCCAGCATTTT
CASSLGGPGLNQPQHF
>TRBJ2-5|NA|NA|TRBV11-3
TGTGCCAGCAGTTCCCGGCACAGAGAACTTCAAGAGACCCAGTACTTC
CASSSRHRELQETQYF
>TRBJ2-3|NA|NA|TRBV5-6
TGTGCCAGCAGCTTGGAGCAATCGGGGGGCCTCACAGATACGCAGTATTTT
CASSLEQSGGLTDTQYF
>TRBJ2-1|NA|TRBD2|TRBV4-1
TGCGCCAGCAGCGCCCCGGGCGGGGGGGCCCACAATGAGCAGTTCTTC
CASSAPGGGAHNEQFF
>TRBJ1-4|NA|TRBD1|TRBV6-5
TGTGCCAGCAGGGGGATGGGACAGAATTTTGAAAAACTGTTTTTT
CASRGMGQNFEKLFF
>TRBJ1-2|NA|NA|TRBV19
TGTGCCAGTAGTATCCAACCCCAGGGGCAGGGCTATGGCTACACCTTC
CASSIQPQGQGYGYTF
>TRBJ1-6|NA|NA|TRBV19
TGTGCCAGTAGTACCGGGACTGTCAGGAATTCACCCCTCCACTTT
CASSTGTVRNSPLHF
>TRBJ1-1|NA|NA|TRBV28
TGTGCCAGCAGTCTACCAGGACAGCCCATGAACACTGAAGCTTTCTTT
CASSLPGQPMNTEAFF
>TRBJ2-3|NA|TRBD2|TRBV5-1
TGCGCCAGCAGCCGGACTAGCGGTAGCACAGATACGCAGTATTTT
CASSRTSGSTDTQYF
>TRBJ2-5|NA|TRBD2|TRBV7-9
TGTGCCAGCAGCTTAGCGGGGGGGCAAGAGACCCAGTACTTC
CASSLAGGQETQYF
>TRBJ1-1|NA|TRBD1|TRBV6-5
TGTGCCAGCAGTTACTCCATTTCAGGGGGCACTGAAGCTTTCTTT
CASSYSISGGTEAFF
>TRBJ2-3|NA|TRBD2|TRBV29-1
TGCAGCGCCCGGACTAGCGGGGGAGGCACAGATACGCAGTATTTT
CSARTSGGGTDTQYF
>TRBJ1-2|NA|NA|TRBV6-5
TGTGCCAGCAGTTCCCGACGGGAGGGATACTATGGCTACACCTTC
CASSSRREGYYGYTF